This record concerns one T cell receptor (beta chain) sequence. Under the authors' procedure: From reference gene primer amplification, estimates of nucleated cell counts were derived. This table comes from immunoSEQ multiplex PCR, and its TCRdb copy is limited to in-frame clones, with some not included. Clone size and the V and J calls come from that table; the DNA yielded D and trimming. The sample holds about 240,000 clones, approximately 78% seen once. Germline V gene data show CDR1 as MGHDK and CDR2 as SYGVNS. The V gene lost 3 bases and the J gene lost 2 bases, with 10 bases spanning the gap. CDR3 size: 15 residues. The data were taken from a study of blood T cell repertoires in COVID-19. Study context: Nucleic acid was either cDNA or gDNA, and it came from T cells, B-cell-depleted T cells, or PBMCs.

Sequences were obtained from peripheral blood. V gene TRBV25-1 combines with J gene TRBJ2-2, with D unclear. The sequence was collected from a woman in her sixties with active or convalescent COVID-19. CDR3 sequence reads: CASSDLPTNTGELFF. As DNA, the CDR3 is TGTGCCAGCAGTGATCTTCCGACAAACACCGGGGAGCTGTTTTTT.